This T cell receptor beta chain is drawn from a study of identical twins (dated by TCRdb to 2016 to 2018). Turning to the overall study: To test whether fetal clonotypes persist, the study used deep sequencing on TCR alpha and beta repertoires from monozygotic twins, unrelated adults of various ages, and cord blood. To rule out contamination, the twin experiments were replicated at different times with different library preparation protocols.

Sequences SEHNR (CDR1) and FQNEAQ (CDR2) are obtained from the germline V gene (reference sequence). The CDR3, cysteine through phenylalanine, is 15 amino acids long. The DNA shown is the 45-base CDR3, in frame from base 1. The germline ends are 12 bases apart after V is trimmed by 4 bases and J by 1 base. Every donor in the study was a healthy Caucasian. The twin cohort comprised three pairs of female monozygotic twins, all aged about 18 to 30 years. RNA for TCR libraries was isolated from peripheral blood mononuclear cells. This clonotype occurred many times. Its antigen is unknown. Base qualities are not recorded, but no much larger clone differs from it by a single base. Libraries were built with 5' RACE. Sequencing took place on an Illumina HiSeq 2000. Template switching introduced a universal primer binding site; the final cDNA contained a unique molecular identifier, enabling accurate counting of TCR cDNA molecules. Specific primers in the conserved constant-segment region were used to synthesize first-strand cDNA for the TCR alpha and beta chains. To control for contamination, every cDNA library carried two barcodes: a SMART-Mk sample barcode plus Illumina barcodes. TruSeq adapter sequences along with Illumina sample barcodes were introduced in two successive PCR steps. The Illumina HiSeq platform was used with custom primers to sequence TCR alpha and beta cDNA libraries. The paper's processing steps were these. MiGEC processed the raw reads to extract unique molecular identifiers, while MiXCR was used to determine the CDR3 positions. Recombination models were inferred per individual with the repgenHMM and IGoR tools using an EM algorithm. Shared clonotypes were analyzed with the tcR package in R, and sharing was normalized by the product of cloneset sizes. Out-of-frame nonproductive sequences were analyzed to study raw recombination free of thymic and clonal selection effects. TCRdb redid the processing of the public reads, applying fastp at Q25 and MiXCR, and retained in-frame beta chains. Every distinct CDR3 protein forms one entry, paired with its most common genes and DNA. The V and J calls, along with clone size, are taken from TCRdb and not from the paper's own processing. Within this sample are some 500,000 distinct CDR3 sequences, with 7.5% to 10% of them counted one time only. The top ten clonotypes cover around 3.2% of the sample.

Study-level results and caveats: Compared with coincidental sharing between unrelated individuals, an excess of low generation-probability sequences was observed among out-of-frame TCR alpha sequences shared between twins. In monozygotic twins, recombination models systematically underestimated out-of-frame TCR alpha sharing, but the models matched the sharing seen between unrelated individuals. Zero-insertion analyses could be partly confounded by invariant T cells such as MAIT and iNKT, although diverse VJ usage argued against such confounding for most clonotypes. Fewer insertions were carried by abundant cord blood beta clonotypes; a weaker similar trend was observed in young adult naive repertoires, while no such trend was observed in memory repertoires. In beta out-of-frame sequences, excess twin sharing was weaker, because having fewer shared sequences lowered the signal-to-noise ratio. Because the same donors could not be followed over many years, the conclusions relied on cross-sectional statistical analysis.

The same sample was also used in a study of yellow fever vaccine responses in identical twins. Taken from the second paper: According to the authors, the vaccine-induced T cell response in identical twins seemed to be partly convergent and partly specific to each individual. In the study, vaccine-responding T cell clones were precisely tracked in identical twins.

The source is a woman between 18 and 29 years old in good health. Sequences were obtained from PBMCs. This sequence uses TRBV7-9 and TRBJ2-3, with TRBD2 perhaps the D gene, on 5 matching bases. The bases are TGTGCCAGCAGCTCATGGACTGCCGGCACAGATACGCAGTATTTT. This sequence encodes CASSSWTAGTDTQYF.